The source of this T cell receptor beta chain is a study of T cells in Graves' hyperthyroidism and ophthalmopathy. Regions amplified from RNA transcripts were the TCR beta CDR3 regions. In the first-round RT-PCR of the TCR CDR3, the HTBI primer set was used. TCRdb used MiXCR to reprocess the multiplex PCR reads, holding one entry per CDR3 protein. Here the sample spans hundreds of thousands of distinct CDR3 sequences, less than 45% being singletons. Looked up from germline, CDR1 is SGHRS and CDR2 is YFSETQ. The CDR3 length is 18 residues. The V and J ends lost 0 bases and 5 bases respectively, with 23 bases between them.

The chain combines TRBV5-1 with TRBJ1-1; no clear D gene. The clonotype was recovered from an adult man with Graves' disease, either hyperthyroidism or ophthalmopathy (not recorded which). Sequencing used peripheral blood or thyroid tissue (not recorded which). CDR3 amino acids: CASSLAGRTVRLQTEAFF. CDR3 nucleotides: TGCGCCAGCAGCTTGGCCGGGCGGACCGTGAGGCTACAAACTGAAGCTTTCTTT.